This TCR beta chain was identified during a study of blood T cell repertoires in COVID-19. About the study: The United States, Italy and Spain were the sources of the acute and convalescent COVID-19 samples.

Which cohort a participant joined came from the clinical history participants gave. This CDR3 region has 13 residues. V dropped 3 bases and J dropped 8 bases, with 11 bases sitting between them. Germline CDR1 is LNHDA and CDR2 is SQIVND (reference sequence). Sequenced by immunoSEQ multiplex PCR; TCRdb stores in-frame clones only, minus some. The data contain around 250,000 clones, roughly nine tenths of them singletons. The material sequenced was PBMCs or T cells enriched from blood (not recorded which). The sequence was collected from a human donor in a cohort exposed to, infected with or recovered from COVID-19 (not recorded which). The donor label of this sample is uncertain. V usage is TRBV19 and J usage is TRBJ2-1; possibly TRBD2 for D (5 bases). The chain's CDR3 is CASSIRGYDEQFF. CDR3 nucleotide sequence: TGTGCCAGTAGTATTCGGGGTTACGATGAGCAGTTCTTC. Complete variable domain (other parts from reference TRBV19 and TRBJ2-1): DGGITQSPKYLFRKEGQNVTLSCEQNLNHDAMYWYRQDPGQGLRLIYYSQIVNDFQKGDIAEGYSVSREKKESFPLTVTSAQKNPTAFYLCASSIRGYDEQFFGPGTRLTVL.